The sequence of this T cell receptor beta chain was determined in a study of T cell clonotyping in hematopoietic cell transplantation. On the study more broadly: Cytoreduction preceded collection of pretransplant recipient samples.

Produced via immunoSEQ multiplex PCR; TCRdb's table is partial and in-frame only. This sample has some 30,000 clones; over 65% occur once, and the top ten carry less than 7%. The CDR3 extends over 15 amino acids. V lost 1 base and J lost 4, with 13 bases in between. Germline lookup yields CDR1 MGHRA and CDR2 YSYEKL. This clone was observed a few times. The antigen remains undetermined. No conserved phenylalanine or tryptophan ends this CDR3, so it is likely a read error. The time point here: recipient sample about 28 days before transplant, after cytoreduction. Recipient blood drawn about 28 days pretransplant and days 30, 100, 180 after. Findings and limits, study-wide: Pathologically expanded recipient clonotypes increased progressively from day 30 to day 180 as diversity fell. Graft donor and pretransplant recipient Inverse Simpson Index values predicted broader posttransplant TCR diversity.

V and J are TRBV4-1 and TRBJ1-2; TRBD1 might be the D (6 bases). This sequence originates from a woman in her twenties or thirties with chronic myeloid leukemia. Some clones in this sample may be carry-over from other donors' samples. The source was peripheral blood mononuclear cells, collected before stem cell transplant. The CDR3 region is CASSQVGQSLYGYTS. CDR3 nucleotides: TGCGCCAGCAGCCAAGTCGGACAGTCACTCTATGGCTACACCTCC.